This T cell receptor beta chain was retrieved from a study of shared clonotypes between healthy human individuals. Around 200 ng DNA, 25,000 to 30,000 T cell genomes, went into each sorted-subset replicate PCR. Authors' processing steps: ImmunoSEQ only sent back junction sequences with no quality scores, so filtering was done differently. Here immunoSEQ multiplex PCR was the method, and the copy in TCRdb shows in-frame clones only, minus some. The V and J calls and clone size were taken over from that table, and D and trimming were inferred from the DNA. Of roughly 2.6 million clones in the sample, 85% to 95% were seen once. This CDR3 is 12 amino acids long. Per germline, CDR1 SGHAT and CDR2 FQNNGV. Trimming removed 3 bases from V and 8 bases from J, with 10 bases in between. As to this clone: What it recognizes is unknown.

Study-level findings and limits: Sampling used blood alone; tissue repertoires probably differ. Memory subsets generally showed smaller estimated richness than naive subsets did.

The source is a man aged 18 to 35 in good health. Source material: naive CD4+ T cells sorted from blood. Subset defined: CD45RA+ positively selected. The gene calls are TRBV11-2 and TRBJ1-1; D is uncertain. The CDR3 reads CASSFSSPEAFF. CDR3 in DNA: TGTGCCAGCAGCTTCTCGAGCCCCGAAGCTTTCTTT.